This is a list of T cell receptor beta chains from one sample in a study of blood T cell repertoires in COVID-19. Clones were read by immunoSEQ multiplex PCR, and TCRdb kept only the in-frame ones, dropping some. The table has approximately 280,000 clones, around 89% seen once; the top ten hold about 4.6%. The sample was peripheral blood. The receptors stem from a man aged 35 to 55 with acute or convalescent COVID-19. Each CDR3 is given with its conserved first and last residue. D genes are given only for firm matches. Only part of the rows carry a size: once, few, many, or a class if the clone is expanded.

CDR3aa | CDR3nt | d_gene | abundance | j_gene | v_gene
CASSWTSHEQYF | TGTGCCAGCAGTTGGACATCCCACGAGCAGTACTTC | . | . | TRBJ2-7 | TRBV2
CASSSARRPGNEQFF | TGTGCCAGCAGCTCGGCCCGCAGACCAGGAAATGAGCAGTTCTTC | . | . | TRBJ2-1 | TRBV5-6
CAISESGAGGYTF | TGTGCCATCAGTGAGTCCGGCGCAGGGGGCTACACCTTC | . | . | TRBJ1-2 | TRBV10-3
CASRPSGAFNRANVLTF | TGTGCCAGTAGGCCCAGCGGGGCCTTCAACAGGGCCAACGTCCTGACTTTC | TRBD2 | . | TRBJ2-6 | TRBV19
CASSYRQTTEAFF | TGTGCCAGCAGCTACCGACAGACCACTGAAGCTTTCTTT | . | . | TRBJ1-1 | TRBV11-3
CASRSDRARGAFF | TGTGCCAGCAGGTCGGACAGGGCAAGGGGCGCTTTCTTT | TRBD1 | . | TRBJ1-1 | TRBV6-5
CLGQGASGNTIYF | TGTCTCGGACAGGGGGCTTCTGGAAACACCATATATTTT | TRBD1 | few | TRBJ1-3 | TRBV2
CSYRDTGELFF | TGCAGCTACCGGGACACCGGGGAGCTGTTTTTT | . | . | TRBJ2-2 | TRBV29-1
CASSQGSTGYTF | TGTGCCAGCAGCCAAGGGAGTACGGGCTACACCTTC | . | . | TRBJ1-2 | TRBV3-1/TRBV3-2
CASGTGWDEQFF | TGTGCCAGCGGGACAGGGTGGGATGAGCAGTTCTTC | TRBD1 | . | TRBJ2-1 | TRBV9
CASSISRGSSYEQYF | TGTGCCAGTAGTATCTCCAGGGGGAGCTCCTACGAGCAGTACTTC | TRBD1 | . | TRBJ2-7 | TRBV19
CASSFGGRYEQYF | TGCGCCAGCAGCTTTGGAGGGCGCTACGAGCAGTACTTC | . | once | TRBJ2-7 | TRBV5-1
CASSFSAGKNEKLFF | TGTGCCAGCAGCTTTTCGGCAGGGAAAAATGAAAAACTGTTTTTT | . | . | TRBJ1-4 | TRBV7-2
CASSYDAGGDTDTQYF | TGTGCCAGCAGTTACGATGCGGGGGGAGACACAGATACGCAGTATTTT | TRBD2 | . | TRBJ2-3 | TRBV6-2/TRBV6-3
CASSLGSRGTGNPEQYF | TGTGCCAGCAGCTTAGGGAGCCGGGGGACAGGGAATCCCGAGCAGTACTTC | TRBD1 | . | TRBJ2-7 | TRBV7-9
CASSELEATLGTEAFF | TGTGCCAGCAGTGAATTAGAGGCCACTTTAGGCACTGAAGCTTTCTTT | . | . | TRBJ1-1 | TRBV2
CASSFQGTGNTIYF | TGTGCCAGCAGTTTTCAGGGAACTGGAAACACCATATATTTT | . | . | TRBJ1-3 | TRBV28
CASSPGGDRGREKLFF | TGTGCCAGCAGCCCCGGGGGGGACAGGGGCAGAGAAAAACTGTTTTTT | TRBD1 | . | TRBJ1-4 | TRBV5-5
CATSRSGQIYGYTF | TGTGCCACCAGCAGAAGTGGACAGATCTATGGCTACACCTTC | . | . | TRBJ1-2 | TRBV15
CATSREGTDRDEQYF | TGTGCCACCAGCAGAGAAGGGACAGATAGGGACGAGCAGTACTTC | TRBD1 | . | TRBJ2-7 | TRBV15
CASSRTGTGNEKLFF | TGTGCCAGCAGCCGCACCGGGACTGGGAATGAAAAACTGTTTTTT | . | . | TRBJ1-4 | TRBV5-4
CASSRPGQSPYEQYF | TGTGCCAGCAGCCGCCCGGGACAGAGTCCCTACGAGCAGTACTTC | TRBD1 | . | TRBJ2-7 | TRBV5-8
CASSLVGDSNSPLHF | TGTGCCAGCAGCTTGGTCGGGGACAGCAATTCACCCCTCCACTTT | TRBD1 | . | TRBJ1-6 | TRBV5-4
CASSLSGGPRQPQHF | TGTGCCAGCAGCTTATCAGGGGGCCCCAGGCAGCCCCAGCATTTT | TRBD1 | once | TRBJ1-5 | TRBV11-2
CASSLDRVGSEQYF | TGTGCCAGCAGCCTGGACAGGGTTGGGAGCGAGCAGTACTTC | TRBD1 | few | TRBJ2-7 | TRBV27
CASRQETASEKLFF | TGCGCCAGCAGACAGGAGACCGCCAGTGAAAAACTGTTTTTT | . | . | TRBJ1-4 | TRBV4-1
CASSPWDSEQFF | TGTGCCAGCAGCCCTTGGGACAGTGAGCAGTTCTTC | TRBD1 | . | TRBJ2-1 | TRBV5-4
CASTGLGGVTDTQYF | TGTGCCAGCACGGGACTGGGCGGGGTAACAGATACGCAGTATTTT | . | . | TRBJ2-3 | TRBV27
CASSEAAGLTEAFF | TGTGCCAGCAGTGAAGCCGCAGGGCTAACTGAAGCTTTCTTT | . | . | TRBJ1-1 | TRBV6-1
CASSLGTGGVVNNSPLHF | TGTGCCAGCAGCTTAGGAACGGGCGGGGTAGTGAATAATTCACCCCTCCACTTT | . | . | TRBJ1-6 | TRBV11-2
CAISESWEGTEAFF | TGTGCCATCAGTGAGTCGTGGGAGGGCACTGAAGCTTTCTTT | . | . | TRBJ1-1 | TRBV10-3
CASSFGLGPDTQYF | TGTGCCAGTAGTTTCGGACTAGGCCCAGATACGCAGTATTTT | TRBD2 | . | TRBJ2-3 | TRBV19
CASKEGPGELFF | TGTGCCAGCAAGGAGGGGCCCGGGGAGCTGTTTTTT | . | . | TRBJ2-2 | TRBV6-5
CASGQGLYGYTF | TGTGCCAGTGGGCAGGGGCTTTATGGCTACACCTTC | . | . | TRBJ1-2 | TRBV2
CASSLASGGDTDTQYF | TGCGCCAGCAGCTTGGCTAGCGGGGGGGACACAGATACGCAGTATTTT | TRBD2 | . | TRBJ2-3 | TRBV5-1
CASSPETGAYNEQFF | TGTGCCAGCTCACCAGAGACGGGTGCGTACAATGAGCAGTTCTTC | . | . | TRBJ2-1 | TRBV18
CSVLRVRQGAGNTIYF | TGCAGCGTCCTACGGGTACGACAGGGGGCTGGAAACACCATATATTTT | TRBD1 | . | TRBJ1-3 | TRBV29-1
CASTLGPYEQYF | TGTGCCAGCACGCTGGGGCCCTACGAGCAGTACTTC | . | . | TRBJ2-7 | TRBV2
CASSLVQRGIGEQFF | TGCGCCAGCAGCTTGGTCCAGCGGGGGATAGGGGAGCAGTTCTTC | TRBD2 | . | TRBJ2-1 | TRBV5-1
CASRLYGATNEKLFF | TGTGCCAGCAGGTTGTACGGTGCAACTAATGAAAAACTGTTTTTT | . | . | TRBJ1-4 | TRBV6-5